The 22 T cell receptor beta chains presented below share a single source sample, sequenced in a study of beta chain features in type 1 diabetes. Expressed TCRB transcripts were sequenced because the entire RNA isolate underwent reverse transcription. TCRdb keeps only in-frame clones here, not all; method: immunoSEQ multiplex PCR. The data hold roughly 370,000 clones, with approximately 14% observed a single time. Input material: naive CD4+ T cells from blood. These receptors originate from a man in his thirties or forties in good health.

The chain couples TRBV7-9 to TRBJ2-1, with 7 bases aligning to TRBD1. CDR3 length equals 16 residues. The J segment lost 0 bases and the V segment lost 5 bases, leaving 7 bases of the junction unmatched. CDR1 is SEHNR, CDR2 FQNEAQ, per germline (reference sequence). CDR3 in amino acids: CASSQQGWGSYNEQFF. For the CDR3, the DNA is TGTGCCAGCAGCCAACAGGGGTGGGGCTCCTACAATGAGCAGTTCTTC.

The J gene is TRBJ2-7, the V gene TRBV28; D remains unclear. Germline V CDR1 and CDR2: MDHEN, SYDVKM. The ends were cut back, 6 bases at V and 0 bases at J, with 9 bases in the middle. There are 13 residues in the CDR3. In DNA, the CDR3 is TGTGCCAGCAGCCCGGGTGGCTCCTACGAGCAGTACGTC. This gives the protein CASSPGGSYEQYV.

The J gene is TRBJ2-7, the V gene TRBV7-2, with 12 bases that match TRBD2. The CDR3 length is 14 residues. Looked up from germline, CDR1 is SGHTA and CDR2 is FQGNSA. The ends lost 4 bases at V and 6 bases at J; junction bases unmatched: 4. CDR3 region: CASSSSGGATEQYF. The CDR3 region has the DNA TGTGCCAGCAGCTCTAGCGGGGGGGCCACCGAGCAGTACTTC.

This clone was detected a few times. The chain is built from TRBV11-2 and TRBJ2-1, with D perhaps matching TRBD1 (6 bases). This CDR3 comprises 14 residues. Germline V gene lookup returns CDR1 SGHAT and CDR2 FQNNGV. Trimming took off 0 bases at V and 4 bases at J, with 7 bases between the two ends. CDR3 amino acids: CASSLEQGYNEQFF. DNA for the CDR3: TGTGCCAGCAGCTTAGAACAGGGATACAATGAGCAGTTCTTC.

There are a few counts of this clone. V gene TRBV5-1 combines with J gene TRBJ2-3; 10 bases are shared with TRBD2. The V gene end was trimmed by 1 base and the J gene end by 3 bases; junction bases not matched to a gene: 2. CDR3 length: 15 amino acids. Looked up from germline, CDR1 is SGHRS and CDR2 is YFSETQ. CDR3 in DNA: TGCGCCAGCAGCTTGCGGACTAGCGGAACAGATACGCAGTATTTT. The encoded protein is CASSLRTSGTDTQYF.

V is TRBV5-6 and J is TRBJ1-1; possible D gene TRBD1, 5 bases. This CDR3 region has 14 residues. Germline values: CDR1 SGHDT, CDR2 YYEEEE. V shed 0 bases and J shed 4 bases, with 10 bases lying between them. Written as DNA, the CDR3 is TGTGCCAGCAGCTTGGGAGCAGGGAGCACTGAAGCTTTCTTT. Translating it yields CASSLGAGSTEAFF.

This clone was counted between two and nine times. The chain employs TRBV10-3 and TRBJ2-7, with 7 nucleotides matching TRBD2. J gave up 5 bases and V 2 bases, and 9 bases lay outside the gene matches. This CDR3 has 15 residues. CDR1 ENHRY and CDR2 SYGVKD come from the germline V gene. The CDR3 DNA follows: TGTGCCATCAGTGAGGCTGGGAGGGAATCCCACGAGCAGTACGTC. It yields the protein CAISEAGRESHEQYV.

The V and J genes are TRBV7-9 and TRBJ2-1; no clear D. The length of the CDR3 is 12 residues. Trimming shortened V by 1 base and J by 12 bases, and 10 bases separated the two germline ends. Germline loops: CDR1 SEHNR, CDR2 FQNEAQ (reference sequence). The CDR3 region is CASSLVGFGQFF. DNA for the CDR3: TGTGCCAGCAGCTTAGTGGGGTTTGGGCAGTTCTTC.

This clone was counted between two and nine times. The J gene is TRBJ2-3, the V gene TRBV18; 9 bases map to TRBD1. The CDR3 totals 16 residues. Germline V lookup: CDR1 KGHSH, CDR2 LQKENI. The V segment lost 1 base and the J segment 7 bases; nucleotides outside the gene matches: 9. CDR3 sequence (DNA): TGTGCCAGCTCACCACTCCGCGGGACAGGGAATAATACGCAGTATTTT. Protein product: CASSPLRGTGNNTQYF.

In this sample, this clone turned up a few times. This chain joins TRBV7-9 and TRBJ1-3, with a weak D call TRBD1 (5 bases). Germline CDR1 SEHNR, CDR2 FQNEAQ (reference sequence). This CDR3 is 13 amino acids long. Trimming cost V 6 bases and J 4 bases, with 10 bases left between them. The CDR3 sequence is CASRSGRGNTIYF. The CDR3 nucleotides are TGTGCCAGCAGATCAGGGCGCGGAAACACCATATATTTT. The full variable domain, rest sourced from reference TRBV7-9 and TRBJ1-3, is DTGVSQNPRHKITKRGQNVTFRCDPISEHNRLYWYRQTLGQGPEFLTYFQNEAQLEKSRLLSDRFSAERPKGSFSTLEIQRTEQGDSAMYLCASRSGRGNTIYFGEGSWLTVV.

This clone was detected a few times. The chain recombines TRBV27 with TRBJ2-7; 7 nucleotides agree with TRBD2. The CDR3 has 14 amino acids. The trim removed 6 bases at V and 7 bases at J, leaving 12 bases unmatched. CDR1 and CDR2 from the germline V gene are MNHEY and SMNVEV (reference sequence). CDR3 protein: CASSALGEGREQYV. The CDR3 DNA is TGTGCCAGCAGCGCTCTCGGGGAGGGCAGAGAGCAGTACGTC.

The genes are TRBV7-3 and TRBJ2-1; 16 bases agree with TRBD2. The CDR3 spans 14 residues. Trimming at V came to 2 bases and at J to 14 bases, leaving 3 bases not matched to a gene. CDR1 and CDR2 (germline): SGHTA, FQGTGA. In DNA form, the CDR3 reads TGTGCCAGCAGCTTAGAGGGACTAGCGGGAGGGAAGTTCTTC. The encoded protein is CASSLEGLAGGKFF.

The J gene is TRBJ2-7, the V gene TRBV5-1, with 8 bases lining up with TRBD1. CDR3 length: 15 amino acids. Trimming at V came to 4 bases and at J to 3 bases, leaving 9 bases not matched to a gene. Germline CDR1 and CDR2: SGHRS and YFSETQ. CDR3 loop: CASSLTSGGGYEQYF. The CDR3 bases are TGCGCCAGCAGCCTAACCTCAGGGGGCGGCTACGAGCAGTACTTC.

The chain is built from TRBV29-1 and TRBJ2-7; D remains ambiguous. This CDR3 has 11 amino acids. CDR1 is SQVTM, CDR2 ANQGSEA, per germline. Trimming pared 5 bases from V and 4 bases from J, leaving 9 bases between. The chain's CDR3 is CSVTTAYEQYF. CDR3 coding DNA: TGCAGCGTTACGACTGCTTACGAGCAGTACTTC.

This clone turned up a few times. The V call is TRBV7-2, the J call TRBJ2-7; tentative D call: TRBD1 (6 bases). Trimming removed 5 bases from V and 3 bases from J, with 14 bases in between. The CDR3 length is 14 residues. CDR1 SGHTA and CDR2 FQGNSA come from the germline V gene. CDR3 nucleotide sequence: TGTGCCAGCAGCAGCCCTGGGGGCTTCTACGAGCAGTACTTC. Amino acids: CASSSPGGFYEQYF. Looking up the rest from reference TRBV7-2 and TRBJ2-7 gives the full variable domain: GAGVSQSPSNKVTEKGKDVELRCDPISGHTALYWYRQSLGQGLEFLIYFQGNSAPDKSGLPSDRFSAERTGGSVSTLTIQRTQQEDSAVYLCASSSPGGFYEQYFGPGTRLTVT.

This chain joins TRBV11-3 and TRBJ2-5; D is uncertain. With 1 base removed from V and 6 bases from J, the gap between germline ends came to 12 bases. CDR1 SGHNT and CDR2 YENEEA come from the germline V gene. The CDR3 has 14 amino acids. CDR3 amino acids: CASSLGRAVQTQYF. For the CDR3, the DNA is TGTGCCAGCAGCTTAGGGCGAGCAGTGCAGACCCAGTACTTC.

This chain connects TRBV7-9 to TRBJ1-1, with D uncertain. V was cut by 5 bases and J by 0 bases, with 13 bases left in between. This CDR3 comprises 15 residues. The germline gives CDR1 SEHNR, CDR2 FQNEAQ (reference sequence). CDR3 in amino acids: CASSPGRTMNTEAFF. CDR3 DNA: TGTGCCAGCAGCCCTGGTAGGACCATGAACACTGAAGCTTTCTTT.

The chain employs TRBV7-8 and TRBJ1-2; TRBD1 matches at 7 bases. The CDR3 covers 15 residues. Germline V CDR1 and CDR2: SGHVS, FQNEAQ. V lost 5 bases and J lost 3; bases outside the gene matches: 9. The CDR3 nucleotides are TGTGCCAGCAGCCCTCGCGCCGGGACAGACTATGGCTACACCTTC. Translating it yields CASSPRAGTDYGYTF. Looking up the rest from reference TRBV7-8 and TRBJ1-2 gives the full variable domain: GAGVSQSPRYKVAKRGQDVALRCDPISGHVSLFWYQQALGQGPEFLTYFQNEAQLDKSGLPSDRFFAERPEGSVSTLKIQRTQQEDSAVYLCASSPRAGTDYGYTFGSGTRLTVV.

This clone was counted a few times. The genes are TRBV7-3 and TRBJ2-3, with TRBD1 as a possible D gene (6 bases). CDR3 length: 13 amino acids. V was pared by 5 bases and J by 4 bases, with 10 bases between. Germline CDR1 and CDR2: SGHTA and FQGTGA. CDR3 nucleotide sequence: TGTGCCAGCAGCGATACAGGGTCAGATACGCAGTATTTT. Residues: CASSDTGSDTQYF.

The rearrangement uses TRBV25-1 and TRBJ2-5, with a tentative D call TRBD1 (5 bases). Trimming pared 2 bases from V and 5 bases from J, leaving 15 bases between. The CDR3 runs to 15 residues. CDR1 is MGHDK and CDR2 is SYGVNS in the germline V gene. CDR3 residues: CASSERGLAVETQYF. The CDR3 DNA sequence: TGTGCCAGCAGTGAAAGGGGCTTGGCAGTGGAGACCCAGTACTTC.

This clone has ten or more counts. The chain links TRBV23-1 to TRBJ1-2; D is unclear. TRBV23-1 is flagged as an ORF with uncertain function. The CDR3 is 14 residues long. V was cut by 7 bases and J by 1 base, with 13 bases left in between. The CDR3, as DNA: TGCGCCAGCACGGATAAGATAGTTAACTATGGCTACACCTTC. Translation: CASTDKIVNYGYTF.

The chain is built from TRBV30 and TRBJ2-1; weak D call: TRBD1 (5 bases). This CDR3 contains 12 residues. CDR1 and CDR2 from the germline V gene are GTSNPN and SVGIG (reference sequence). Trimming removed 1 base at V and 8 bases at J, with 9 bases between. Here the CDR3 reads CAWSGGRHEQFF. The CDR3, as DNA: TGTGCCTGGAGTGGGGGCCGACATGAGCAGTTCTTC. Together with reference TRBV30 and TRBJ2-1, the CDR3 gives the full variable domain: SQTIHQWPATLVQPVGSPLSLECTVEGTSNPNLYWYRQAAGRGLQLLFYSVGIGQISSEVPQNLSASRPQDRQFILSSKKLLLSDSGFYLCAWSGGRHEQFFGPGTRLTVL.